This TCR beta chain originates from a study of blood T cell repertoires in COVID-19. Background on the study: In each case, the material was cDNA or gDNA derived from T cells, B-cell-depleted T cells, or PBMCs.

Seattle researchers signed up patients amid active infection and tracked them longitudinally. CDR1 is MNHEY and CDR2 is SVGAGI in the germline V gene. V was trimmed by 6 bases and J by 0 bases, leaving 8 bases between them. The CDR3 has 13 residues. Original analysis: Amplification from reference gene primers served as the basis for estimated nucleated cell counts. Here immunoSEQ multiplex PCR was the method, and the copy in TCRdb shows in-frame clones only, minus some. V and J calls and clone size are copied from that table; D and trimming were computed from the DNA. The sample includes some 200,000 clones, 70% to 90% of them seen just once.

Sequenced: peripheral blood. This rearrangement joins TRBV6-5 to TRBJ1-2, with TRBD1 as a possible D gene (5 bases). This sequence was found in a woman in her 70s with COVID-19, enrolled during active disease. The CDR3, as DNA: TGTGCCAGCAGACAGACAGCTAACTATGGCTACACCTTC. Residues: CASRQTANYGYTF.